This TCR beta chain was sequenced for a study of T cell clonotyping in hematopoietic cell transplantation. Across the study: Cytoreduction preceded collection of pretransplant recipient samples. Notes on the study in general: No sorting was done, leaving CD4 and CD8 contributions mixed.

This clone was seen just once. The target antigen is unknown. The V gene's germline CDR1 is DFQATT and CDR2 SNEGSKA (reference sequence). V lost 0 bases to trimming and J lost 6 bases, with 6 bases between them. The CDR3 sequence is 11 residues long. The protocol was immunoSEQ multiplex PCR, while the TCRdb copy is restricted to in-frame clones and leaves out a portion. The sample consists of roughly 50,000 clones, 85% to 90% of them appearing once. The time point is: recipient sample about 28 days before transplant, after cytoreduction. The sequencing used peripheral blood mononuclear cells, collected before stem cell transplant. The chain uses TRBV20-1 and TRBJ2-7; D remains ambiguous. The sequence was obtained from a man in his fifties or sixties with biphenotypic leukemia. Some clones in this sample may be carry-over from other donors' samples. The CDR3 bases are TGCAGTGCTAGAGAGGTCTTCGAGCAGTACTTC. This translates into CSAREVFEQYF.